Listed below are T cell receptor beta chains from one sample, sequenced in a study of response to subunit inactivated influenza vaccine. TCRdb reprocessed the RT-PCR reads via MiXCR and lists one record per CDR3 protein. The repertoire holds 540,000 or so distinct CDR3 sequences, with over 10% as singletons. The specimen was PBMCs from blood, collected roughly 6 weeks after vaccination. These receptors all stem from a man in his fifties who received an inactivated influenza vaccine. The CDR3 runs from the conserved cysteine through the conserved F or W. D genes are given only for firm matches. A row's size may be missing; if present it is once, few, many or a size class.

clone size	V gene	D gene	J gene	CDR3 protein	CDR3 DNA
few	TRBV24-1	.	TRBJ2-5	CATSDPAGDNGETQYF	TGTGCCACCAGTGATCCTGCAGGGGATAACGGAGAGACCCAGTACTTC
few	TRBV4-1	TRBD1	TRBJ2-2	CASSRLGGNTGELFF	TGCGCCAGCAGCCGCCTAGGGGGCAACACCGGGGAGCTGTTTTTT
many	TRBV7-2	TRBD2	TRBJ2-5	CASSLMGGRETQYF	TGTGCCAGCAGCTTAATGGGCGGGAGGGAGACCCAGTACTTC
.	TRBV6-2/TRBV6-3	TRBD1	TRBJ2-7	CASRPDRGGSYEQYF	TGTGCCAGCAGGCCCGACAGGGGGGGATCCTACGAGCAGTACTTC
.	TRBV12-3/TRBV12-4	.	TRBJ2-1	CASSLDTGRDEQFF	TGTGCCAGCAGTTTAGATACAGGGCGGGATGAGCAGTTCTTC
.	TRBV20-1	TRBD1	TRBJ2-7	CSARPMTGGTVYEQYF	TGCAGTGCTAGACCCATGACAGGGGGCACCGTCTACGAGCAGTACTTC
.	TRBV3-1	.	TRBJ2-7	CASSQGWQAAYEQYF	TGTGCCAGCAGCCAAGGTTGGCAGGCCGCCTACGAGCAGTACTTC
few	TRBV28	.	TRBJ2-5	CASTEGAGRETQYF	TGTGCCAGTACAGAAGGGGCGGGTAGAGAGACCCAGTACTTC
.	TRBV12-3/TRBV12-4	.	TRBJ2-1	CASSGGVNNEQFF	TGTGCCAGCAGTGGGGGCGTAAACAATGAGCAGTTCTTC
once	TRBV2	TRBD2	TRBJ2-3	CASSAATSGRFSTDTQYF	TGTGCCAGCAGTGCCGCGACTAGCGGGAGGTTTAGCACAGATACGCAGTATTTT
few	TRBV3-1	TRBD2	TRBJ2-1	CASSEDELAGVEQFF	TGTGCCAGCAGCGAAGACGAACTAGCGGGAGTTGAGCAGTTCTTC
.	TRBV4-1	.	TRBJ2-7	CASSDGRSYEQYF	TGCGCCAGCTCCGACGGAAGATCCTACGAGCAGTACTTC
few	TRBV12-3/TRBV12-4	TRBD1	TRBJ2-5	CASRFGGLGQGASETQYF	TGTGCCAGCAGATTTGGGGGGCTTGGACAGGGAGCATCAGAGACCCAGTACTTC
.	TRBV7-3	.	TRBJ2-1	CASSRTAYNEQFF	TGTGCCAGCAGCCGCACGGCGTACAATGAGCAGTTCTTC
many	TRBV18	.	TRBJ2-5	CASSPPEPQETQYF	TGTGCCAGCTCACCACCGGAGCCCCAAGAGACCCAGTACTTC
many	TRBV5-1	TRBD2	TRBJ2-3	CASSLRASGNTDTQYF	TGCGCCAGCAGCTTGCGGGCTAGCGGGAATACAGATACGCAGTATTTT
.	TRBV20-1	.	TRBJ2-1	CSAPRGHAYYNEQFF	TGCAGTGCCCCAAGAGGACACGCGTATTACAATGAGCAGTTCTTC
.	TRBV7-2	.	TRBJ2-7	CASRKGGIEQYF	TGTGCCAGCAGGAAGGGAGGCATCGAGCAGTACTTC
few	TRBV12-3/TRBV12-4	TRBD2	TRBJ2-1	CASSFSSAGGEQFF	TGTGCCAGCAGTTTTTCGTCAGCGGGGGGTGAGCAGTTCTTC
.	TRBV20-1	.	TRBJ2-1	CSAEAQIASSYNEQFF	TGCAGTGCTGAGGCCCAGATAGCGTCTAGTTACAATGAGCAGTTCTTC
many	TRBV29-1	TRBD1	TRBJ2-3	CSVEDFRQGAATDTQYF	TGCAGCGTTGAAGACTTCCGACAGGGGGCGGCCACAGATACGCAGTATTTT
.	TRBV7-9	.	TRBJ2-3	CASSRPGARIRSEDF	TGTGCCAGCAGCAGACCGGGGGCTAGGATACGCAGTGAAGATTTT
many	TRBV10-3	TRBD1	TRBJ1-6	CAIRETGSVPLHF	TGTGCCATCAGGGAGACAGGGAGTGTACCCCTCCACTTT
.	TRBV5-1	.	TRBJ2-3	CASSGSTSTDTQYF	TGCGCCAGCAGCGGCAGTACTAGCACAGATACGCAGTATTTT
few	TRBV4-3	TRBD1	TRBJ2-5	CASSQGQGAQYF	TGCGCCAGCAGCCAAGGACAGGGGGCCCAGTACTTC
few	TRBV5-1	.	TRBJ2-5	CASSLATAQETQYF	TGCGCCAGCAGCTTGGCGACAGCCCAAGAGACCCAGTACTTC
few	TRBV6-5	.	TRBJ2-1	CASSYSISQIGGGQFF	TGTGCCAGCAGTTACTCGATTTCCCAAATCGGAGGTGGGCAGTTCTTC